This T cell receptor beta chain was sequenced for a study of cytomegalovirus exposure and HLA in healthy donors. PCR was performed using 60 Vbeta and 13 Jbeta primers. Some clones are missing from TCRdb's copy, which holds only in-frame ones; the method was immunoSEQ multiplex PCR. The repertoire consists of about 110,000 clones, with under 80% occurring once and the leading ten covering about 8.6%. V was pared by 2 bases and J by 1 base, with 7 bases between. CDR3 size: 13 residues. From germline, CDR1 is SGDLS and CDR2 YYNGEE. The chain recombines TRBV9 with TRBJ2-7; D is possibly TRBD1 (5 bases). This sequence originates from a woman between 40 and 55 years old in good health and CMV-seropositive. The material sequenced was PBMCs. CDR3 protein: CASSVGQSYEQYF. CDR3 DNA sequence: TGTGCCAGCAGCGTGGGGCAGTCCTACGAGCAGTACTTC. Based on the CDR3 plus reference TRBV9 and TRBJ2-7, the full variable domain is DSGVTQTPKHLITATGQRVTLRCSPRSGDLSVYWYQQSLDQGLQFLIQYYNGEERAKGNILERFSAQQFPDLHSELNLSSLELGDSALYFCASSVGQSYEQYFGPGTRLTVT.